The sequence of this T cell receptor (beta chain) was determined in a study of control samples from healthy donors and cancer patients. Sequenced by immunoSEQ multiplex PCR; TCRdb stores in-frame clones only, minus some. This table holds about 130,000 clones, about 94% found once. Trimming removed 5 bases from V and 0 bases from J, with 8 bases in between. Per germline, CDR1 SEHNR and CDR2 FQNEAQ (reference sequence). CDR3 size: 14 residues. The receptor's source is a man between 60 and 75 years old with colorectal cancer. V gene TRBV7-9 combines with J gene TRBJ1-5; D gene ambiguous. Sequencing was carried out using PBMCs. CDR3: CASSLSSSNQPQHF. In DNA, the CDR3 is TGTGCCAGCAGCCTCAGTTCTAGCAATCAGCCCCAGCATTTT.